These T cell receptor beta chains were read from a single sample in a study of CD8+ T cells in alopecia areata. Measured with immunoSEQ multiplex PCR; TCRdb has only the in-frame clones, and not every one. This repertoire shows about 110,000 clones, 65% to 85% found once; its top ten account for 24%. Specimen: CD8+ T cells sorted from blood, collected at week 24, from a patient treated with tofacitinib. The receptors were sampled from a human donor with alopecia areata. Each CDR3 is given without its conserved first and last residue. The listing skips clone size in some rows; elsewhere it reads once, few, many or a size class.

TRBV19	-	TRBJ2-1	ASSVGVGGYNEQF
TRBV13	once	TRBJ2-7	ASSFNPSYEQY
TRBV2	-	TRBJ2-7	ASSDERVEQY
TRBV7-9	many	TRBJ2-7	ASSRTAGYEQY
TRBV27	-	TRBJ2-1	ASSLTGYNEQF
TRBV29-1	-	TRBJ1-4	SVERTGQGLF
TRBV7-9	-	TRBJ1-6	ASSATNSPLH
TRBV9	once	TRBJ2-7	ASSTSGGPYEQY
TRBV29-1	-	TRBJ2-1	SVIAGVSYNEQF
TRBV7-6	-	TRBJ2-1	ASSPLGSGGANEQF